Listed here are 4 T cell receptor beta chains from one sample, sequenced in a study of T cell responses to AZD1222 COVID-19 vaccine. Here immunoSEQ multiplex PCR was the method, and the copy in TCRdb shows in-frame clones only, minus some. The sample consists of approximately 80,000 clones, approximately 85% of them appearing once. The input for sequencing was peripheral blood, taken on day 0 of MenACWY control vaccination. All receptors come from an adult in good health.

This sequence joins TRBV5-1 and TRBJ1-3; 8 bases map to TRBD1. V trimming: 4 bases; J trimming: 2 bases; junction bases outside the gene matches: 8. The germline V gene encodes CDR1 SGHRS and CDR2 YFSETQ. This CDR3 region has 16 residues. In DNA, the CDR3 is TGCGCCAGCAGCGTCGGCGGACAGGGCACTGGAAACACCATATATTTT. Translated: CASSVGGQGTGNTIYF.

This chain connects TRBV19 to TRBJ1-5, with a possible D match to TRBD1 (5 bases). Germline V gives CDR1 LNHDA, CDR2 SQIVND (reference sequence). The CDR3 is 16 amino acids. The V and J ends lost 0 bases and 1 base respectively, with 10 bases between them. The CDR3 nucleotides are TGTGCCAGTAGTATAGAGCCAGGGAGAAGCAATCAGCCCCAGCATTTT. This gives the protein CASSIEPGRSNQPQHF.

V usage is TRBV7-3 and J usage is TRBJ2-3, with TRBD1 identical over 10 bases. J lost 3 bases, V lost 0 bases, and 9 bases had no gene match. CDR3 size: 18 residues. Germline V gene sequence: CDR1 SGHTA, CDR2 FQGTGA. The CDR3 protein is CASSLTSSTGGPTDTQYF. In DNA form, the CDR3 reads TGTGCCAGCAGCTTAACAAGCTCGACAGGGGGCCCGACAGATACGCAGTATTTT.

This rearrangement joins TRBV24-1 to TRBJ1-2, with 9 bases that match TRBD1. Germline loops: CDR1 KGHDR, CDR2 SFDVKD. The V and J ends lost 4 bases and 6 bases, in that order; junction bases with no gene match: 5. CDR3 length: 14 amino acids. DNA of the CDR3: TGTGCCACCAGTGACCCCGGACAGGGGAATGGCTACACCTTC. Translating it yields CATSDPGQGNGYTF.